These 16 T cell receptor beta chains were sequenced from one sample in a study of T-cell reconstitution after alpha-beta-depleted transplantation in children. Unique molecular identifiers were built into the TCRbeta library. TCRdb processed the PCR reads anew with MiXCR; each CDR3 protein has one entry. Of approximately 83,000 distinct CDR3 sequences listed, roughly 8.8% are singletons. The source was PBMCs from the stem cell graft donor, collected from the stem cell graft. The source is a human donor who donated a stem cell graft to a child with congenital amegakaryocytic thrombocytopenia.

There are many counts of this clonotype. The chain employs TRBV7-9 and TRBJ2-7; D possibly corresponds to TRBD1 (5 bases). Trimming left V 5 bases short and J 4 bases short, with 18 bases between. The CDR3 has 15 amino acids. The germline CDR1 and CDR2 sequences are SEHNR and FQNEAQ (reference sequence). The CDR3 here is CASSPSGIPRYEQYF. The CDR3 DNA sequence: TGTGCCAGCAGCCCGTCAGGGATCCCCAGGTACGAGCAGTACTTC.

This clonotype was observed many times. The chain couples TRBV4-2 to TRBJ2-7; the D gene is possibly TRBD1 (6 bases). The CDR3 totals 17 residues. Germline V gene lookup returns CDR1 LGHNA and CDR2 YNFKEQ. V was clipped by 2 bases and J by 3 bases, with 20 bases between them. CDR3 sequence reads: CASSQSLSGTPLYEQYF. Here the CDR3 DNA reads TGTGCCAGCAGCCAATCTTTGTCCGGGACACCCCTCTACGAGCAGTACTTC.

This clonotype was seen at least ten times. This sequence joins TRBV25-1 and TRBJ2-5; possibly TRBD2 for D (7 bases). In germline, CDR1 is MGHDK, CDR2 SYGVNS. CDR3 length equals 15 residues. Trimming removed 7 bases at V and 5 bases at J, with 20 bases between. The CDR3 DNA is TGTGCCAGCATCGAAAAAGGGGGGGTACGGGAGACCCAGTACTTC. It yields the protein CASIEKGGVRETQYF.

This clonotype was seen repeatedly, ten times or more. The V gene is TRBV20-1, the J gene TRBJ2-3; no firm D call. Germline CDR1 DFQATT, CDR2 SNEGSKA (reference sequence). V shed 5 bases and J shed 0 bases, with 15 bases lying between them. This CDR3 is 15 amino acids long. The chain's CDR3 is CSAPKLALSTDTQYF. The CDR3 coding sequence is TGCAGTGCTCCTAAACTGGCGCTGAGCACAGATACGCAGTATTTT.

The chain joins TRBV7-2 to TRBJ1-1; D unclear. This CDR3 contains 15 residues. Between the trimmed V and J ends, which lost 3 bases and 1 base, there was a span of 12 bases. Germline CDR1 is SGHTA and CDR2 is FQGNSA. The CDR3 loop reads CASSFLGRSNTEAFF. The CDR3 bases are TGTGCCAGCAGCTTCCTGGGGAGGTCGAACACTGAAGCTTTCTTT.

This clonotype was seen many times. The chain couples TRBV10-3 to TRBJ2-7, with D perhaps TRBD1 (6 bases). CDR1 and CDR2 from the germline V gene are ENHRY and SYGVKD. The CDR3 extends over 13 amino acids. V shed 5 bases and J shed 0 bases, with 8 bases lying between them. CDR3 in amino acids: CAISTDSSYEQYF. In nucleotides, the CDR3 is TGTGCCATCAGTACGGACAGCTCCTACGAGCAGTACTTC.

This clonotype appeared many times. The rearrangement joins TRBV28 to TRBJ2-6; D possibly corresponds to TRBD1 (6 bases). V gave up 9 bases and J gave up 3 bases, with 12 bases separating them. The CDR3 spans 14 residues. CDR1 and CDR2 (germline): MDHEN, SYDVKM. In DNA, the CDR3 is TGTGCCAGTACGAGGGGGAATGGGGCCAACGTCCTGACTTTC. It encodes CASTRGNGANVLTF. Full variable domain (missing parts from reference TRBV28 and TRBJ2-6): DVKVTQSSRYLVKRTGEKVFLECVQDMDHENMFWYRQDPGLGLRLIYFSYDVKMKEKGDIPEGYSVSREKKERFSLILESASTNQTSMYLCASTRGNGANVLTFGAGSRLTVL.

This clonotype was recorded many times. The rearrangement uses TRBV20-1 and TRBJ1-6, with 9 bases fitting TRBD1. From germline, CDR1 is DFQATT and CDR2 SNEGSKA (reference sequence). The CDR3 length is 14 residues. The J segment lost 7 bases and the V segment lost 3 bases, leaving 4 bases of the junction unmatched. The CDR3 coding sequence is TGCAGTGCTAGTGATGGACAGGGGAATTCACCCCTCCACTTT. Protein product: CSASDGQGNSPLHF.

This clonotype turned up a few times. Here the CDR3 DNA reads TGTGCCAGTTCGCCGGCGAGCACAGATACGCAGTATTTT. Its protein product is CASSPASTDTQYF. The chain carries TRBV28 and TRBJ2-3; D not resolved. The CDR3 runs 13 residues. Germline-derived CDR1 and CDR2 are MDHEN and SYDVKM. V gave up 9 bases and J gave up 0 bases, with 10 bases separating them.

The chain links TRBV20-1 to TRBJ2-4; D perhaps matches TRBD1 (5 bases). CDR3 length equals 14 residues. Looked up from germline, CDR1 is DFQATT and CDR2 is SNEGSKA (reference sequence). V shed 5 bases and J shed 7 bases, with 18 bases lying between them. CDR3 amino acids: CSAPQGAAGNIQYF. The CDR3 bases are TGCAGTGCTCCTCAGGGCGCGGCAGGGAACATTCAGTACTTC.

This clonotype was picked up many times. The chain employs TRBV20-1 and TRBJ2-7, with 11 nucleotides matching TRBD1. This CDR3 contains 15 residues. V was pared by 6 bases and J by 7 bases, with 14 bases of the junction left unmatched. Germline loops: CDR1 DFQATT, CDR2 SNEGSKA (reference sequence). The CDR3 DNA is TGCAGTGCAGCCGGGACAGGGGGTTTTCTAGGGGAGCAGTACTTC. The encoded protein is CSAAGTGGFLGEQYF.

This clonotype was picked up many times. The chain recombines TRBV5-1 with TRBJ1-1, with D maybe TRBD1 (5 bases). The CDR3 sequence is 15 residues long. CDR1 and CDR2 (germline): SGHRS, YFSETQ. The V gene lost 0 bases and the J gene lost 6 bases, with 15 bases spanning the gap. The CDR3 DNA is TGCGCCAGCAGCTTGGCCCCGGGGGAGGTGGCTGAAGCTTTCTTT. It is translated as CASSLAPGEVAEAFF.

This clonotype has at least ten counts. The chain joins TRBV20-1 to TRBJ1-5; D remains ambiguous. V lost 1 base to trimming and J lost 0 bases, with 10 bases between them. The CDR3 has 15 residues. The germline V gene has CDR1 DFQATT and CDR2 SNEGSKA (reference sequence). Here the CDR3 reads CSARVPGVSNQPQHF. DNA of the CDR3: TGCAGTGCTAGAGTACCCGGGGTTAGCAATCAGCCCCAGCATTTT.

This clonotype was seen ten or more times. The V call is TRBV4-3, the J call TRBJ2-3; 9 bases are shared with TRBD2. Trimming removed 5 bases from V and 2 bases from J; junction bases left unmatched: 5. Germline CDR1 and CDR2: LGHNA and YSLEER. The CDR3 sequence is 15 residues long. The CDR3 sequence is CASSSLAGDTDTQYF. The DNA of the CDR3 is TGCGCCAGCAGCAGCTTAGCGGGAGACACAGATACGCAGTATTTT.

This clonotype was recorded many times. The rearrangement uses TRBV18 and TRBJ1-5, with no clear D. Trimming removed 4 bases at V and 1 base at J, with 11 bases between. The CDR3 sequence is 15 residues long. Germline assignment: CDR1 KGHSH and CDR2 LQKENI. CDR3 coding DNA: TGTGCCAGCTCACATCGGAGTTTGAGCAATCAGCCCCAGCATTTT. Translated: CASSHRSLSNQPQHF.

This clonotype was picked up many times. This chain links TRBV20-1 with TRBJ1-1; 7 nucleotides agree with TRBD1. Germline-derived CDR1 and CDR2 are DFQATT and SNEGSKA (reference sequence). The V segment lost 0 bases and the J segment 5 bases; nucleotides outside the gene matches: 15. The CDR3 length is 17 residues. The CDR3 protein is CSARDGGTAWSRTEAFF. Written as DNA, the CDR3 is TGCAGTGCTAGAGATGGAGGGACAGCTTGGTCGAGGACTGAAGCTTTCTTT.